This TCR beta chain derives from a study of graft-versus-host responses after intestinal transplantation. Study results and caveats: In recipient marrow, GvH clones were found, and some appeared first in ileum or blood.

Between the trimmed V and J ends, which lost 2 bases and 2 bases, there was a span of 11 bases. This CDR3 spans 15 amino acids. The V gene's germline CDR1 is SGHRS and CDR2 YFSETQ. Notes on this clone: Its antigen is unknown.

The method was immunoSEQ multiplex PCR; TCRdb's version includes in-frame clones alone and lacks a portion of them. The sample contains around 40,000 clones, approximately 95% of which appear only once. This TCR came from a human donor who was the organ donor for an intestinal transplant. Sequenced material: unstimulated CD8+ T cells sorted from spleen or lymph node cells, taken before transplant. The chain employs TRBV5-1 and TRBJ2-1, with a possible D match to TRBD1 (6 bases). This CDR3 is CASSFQGPTYNEQFF. CDR3 DNA: TGCGCCAGCAGCTTCCAGGGGCCGACCTACAATGAGCAGTTCTTC.